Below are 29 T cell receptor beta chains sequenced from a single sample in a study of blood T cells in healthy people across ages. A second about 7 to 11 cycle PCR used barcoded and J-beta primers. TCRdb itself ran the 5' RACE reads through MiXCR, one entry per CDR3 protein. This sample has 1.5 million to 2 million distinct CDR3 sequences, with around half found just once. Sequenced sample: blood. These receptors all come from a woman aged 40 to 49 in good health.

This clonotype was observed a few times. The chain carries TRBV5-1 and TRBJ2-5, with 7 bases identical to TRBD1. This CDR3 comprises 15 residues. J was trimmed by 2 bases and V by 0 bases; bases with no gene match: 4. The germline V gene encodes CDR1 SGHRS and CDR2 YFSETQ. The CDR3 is CASSLVGQRQETQYF. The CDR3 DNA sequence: TGCGCCAGCAGCTTGGTGGGACAGAGACAAGAGACCCAGTACTTC.

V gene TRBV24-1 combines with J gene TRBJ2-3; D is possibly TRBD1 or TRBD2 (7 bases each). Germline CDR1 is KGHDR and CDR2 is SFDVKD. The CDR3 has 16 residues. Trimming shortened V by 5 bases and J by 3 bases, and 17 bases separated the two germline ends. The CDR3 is CATSGPGGDETDTQYF. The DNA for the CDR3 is TGTGCCACCAGTGGCCCAGGGGGGGATGAAACAGATACGCAGTATTTT.

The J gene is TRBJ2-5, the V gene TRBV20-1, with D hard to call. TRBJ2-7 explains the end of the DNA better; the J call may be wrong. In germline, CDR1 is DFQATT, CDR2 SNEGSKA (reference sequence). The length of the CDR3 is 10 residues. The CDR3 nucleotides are TGCAGTGCCCGGATCTACGAGCAGTACTTC. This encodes CSARIYEQYF.

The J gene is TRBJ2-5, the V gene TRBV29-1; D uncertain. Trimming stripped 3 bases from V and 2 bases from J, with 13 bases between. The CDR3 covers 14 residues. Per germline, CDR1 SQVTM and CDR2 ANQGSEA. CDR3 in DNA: TGCAGCGTTGATCCCTTAATTTTACAAGAGACCCAGTACTTC. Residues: CSVDPLILQETQYF.

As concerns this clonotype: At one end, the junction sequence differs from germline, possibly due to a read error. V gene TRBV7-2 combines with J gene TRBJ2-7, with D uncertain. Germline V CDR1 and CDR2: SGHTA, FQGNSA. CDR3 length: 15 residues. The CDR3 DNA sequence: TGTGCCAGCAGCCCCTTTGGCACGGATTCCTACGAGCAGTACTTT. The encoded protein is CASSPFGTDSYEQYF.

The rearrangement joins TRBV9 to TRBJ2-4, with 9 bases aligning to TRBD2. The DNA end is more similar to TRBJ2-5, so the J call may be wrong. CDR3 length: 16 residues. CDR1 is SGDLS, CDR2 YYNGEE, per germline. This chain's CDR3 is CASSVGIAGGQETQYF. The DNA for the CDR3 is TGTGCCAGCAGCGTAGGGATTGCGGGGGGGCAAGAGACCCAGTACTTC.

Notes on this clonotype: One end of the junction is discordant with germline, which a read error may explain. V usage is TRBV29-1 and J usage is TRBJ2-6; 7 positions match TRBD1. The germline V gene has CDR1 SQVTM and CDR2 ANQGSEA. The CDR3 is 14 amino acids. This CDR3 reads CSVVGQAGANALTF. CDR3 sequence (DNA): TGCAGCGTTGTTGGACAGGCCGGGGCCAACGCCCTGACTTTC.

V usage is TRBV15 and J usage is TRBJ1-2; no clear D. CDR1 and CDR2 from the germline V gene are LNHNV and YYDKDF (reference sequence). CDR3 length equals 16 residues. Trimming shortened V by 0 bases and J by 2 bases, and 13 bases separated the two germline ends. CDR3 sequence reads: CATSREAVTPNYGYTF. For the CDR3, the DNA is TGTGCCACCAGCAGAGAAGCGGTAACGCCCAACTATGGCTACACCTTC.

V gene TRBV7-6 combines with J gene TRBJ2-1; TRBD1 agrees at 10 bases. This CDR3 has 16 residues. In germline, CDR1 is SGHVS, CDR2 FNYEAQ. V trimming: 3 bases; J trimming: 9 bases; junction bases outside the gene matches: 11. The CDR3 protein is CASSFRDRGASSEQFF. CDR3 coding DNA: TGTGCCAGCAGCTTTCGGGACAGGGGAGCATCCAGTGAGCAGTTCTTC. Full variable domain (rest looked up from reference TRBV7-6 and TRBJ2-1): GAGVSQSPRYKVTKRGQDVALRCDPISGHVSLYWYRQALGQGPEFLTYFNYEAQQDKSGLPNDRFSAERPEGSISTLTIQRTEQRDSAMYRCASSFRDRGASSEQFFGPGTRLTVL.

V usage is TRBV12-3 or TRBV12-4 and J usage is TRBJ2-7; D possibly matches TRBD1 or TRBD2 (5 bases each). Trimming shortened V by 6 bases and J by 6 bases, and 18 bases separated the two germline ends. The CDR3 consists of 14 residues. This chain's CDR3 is CASRGPGTPLEQYF. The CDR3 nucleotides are TGTGCCAGCAGGGGGCCCGGGACCCCCCTCGAGCAGTACTTC.

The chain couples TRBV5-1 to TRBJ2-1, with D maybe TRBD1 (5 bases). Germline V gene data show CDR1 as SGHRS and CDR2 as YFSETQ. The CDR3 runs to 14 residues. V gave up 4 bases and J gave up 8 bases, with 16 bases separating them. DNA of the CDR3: TGCGCCAGCAGCGTGGGCAGGGATTACGATGAGCAGTTCTTC. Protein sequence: CASSVGRDYDEQFF.

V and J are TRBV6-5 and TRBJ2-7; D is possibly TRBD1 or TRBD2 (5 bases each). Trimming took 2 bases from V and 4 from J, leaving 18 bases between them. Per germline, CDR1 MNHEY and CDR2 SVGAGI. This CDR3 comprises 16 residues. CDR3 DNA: TGTGCCAGCAGTTACGCCTATTTGGGGGTTCGGTACGAGCAGTACTTC. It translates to CASSYAYLGVRYEQYF.

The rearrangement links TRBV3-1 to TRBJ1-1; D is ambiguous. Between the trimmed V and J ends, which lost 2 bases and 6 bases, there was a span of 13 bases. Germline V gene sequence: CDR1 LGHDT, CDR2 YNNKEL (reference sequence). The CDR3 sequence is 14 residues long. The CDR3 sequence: CASSQTDPRAEAFF. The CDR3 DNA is TGTGCCAGCAGCCAAACTGACCCCCGGGCTGAAGCTTTCTTT.

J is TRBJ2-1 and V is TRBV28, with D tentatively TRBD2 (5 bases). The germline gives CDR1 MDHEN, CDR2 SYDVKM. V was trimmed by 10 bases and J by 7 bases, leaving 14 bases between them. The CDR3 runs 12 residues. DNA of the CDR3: TGTGCCATCAAGAGGGTGGGAAATGAGCAGTTCTTC. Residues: CAIKRVGNEQFF.

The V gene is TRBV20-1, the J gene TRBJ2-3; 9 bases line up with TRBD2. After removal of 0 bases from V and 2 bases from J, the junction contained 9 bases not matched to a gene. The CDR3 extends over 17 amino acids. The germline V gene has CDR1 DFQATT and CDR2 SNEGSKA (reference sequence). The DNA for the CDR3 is TGCAGTGCTAGAGATTATTTGGCTAGCGGGGCCACAGATACGCAGTATTTT. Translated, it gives CSARDYLASGATDTQYF.

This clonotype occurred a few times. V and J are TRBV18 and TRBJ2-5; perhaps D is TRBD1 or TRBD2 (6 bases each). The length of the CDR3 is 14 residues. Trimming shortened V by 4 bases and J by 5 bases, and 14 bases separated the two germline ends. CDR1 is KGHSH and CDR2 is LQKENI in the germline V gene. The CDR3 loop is CASSHLGGEETQYF. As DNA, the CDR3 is TGTGCCAGCTCACACCTGGGGGGCGAGGAGACCCAGTACTTC.

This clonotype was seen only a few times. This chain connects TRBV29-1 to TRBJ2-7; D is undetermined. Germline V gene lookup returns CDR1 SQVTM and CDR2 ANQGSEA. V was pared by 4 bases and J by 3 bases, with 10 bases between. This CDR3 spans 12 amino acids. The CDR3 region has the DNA TGCAGCGTTGCAGGCGCCGACTACGAGCAGTACTTC. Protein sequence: CSVAGADYEQYF.

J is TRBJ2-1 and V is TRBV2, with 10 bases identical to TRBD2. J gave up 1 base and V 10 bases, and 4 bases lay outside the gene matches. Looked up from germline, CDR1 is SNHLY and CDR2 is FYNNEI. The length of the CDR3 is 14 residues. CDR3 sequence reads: CAIYSGGSYNEQFF. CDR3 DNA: TGTGCCATATATAGCGGGGGGTCCTACAATGAGCAGTTCTTC.

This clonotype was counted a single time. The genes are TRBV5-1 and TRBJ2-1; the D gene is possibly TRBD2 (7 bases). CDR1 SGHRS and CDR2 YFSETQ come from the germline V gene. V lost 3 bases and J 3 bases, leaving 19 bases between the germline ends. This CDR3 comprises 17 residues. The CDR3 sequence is CASSWGGRGGHYNEQFF. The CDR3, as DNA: TGCGCCAGCAGCTGGGGGGGGCGCGGCGGGCACTACAATGAGCAGTTCTTC.

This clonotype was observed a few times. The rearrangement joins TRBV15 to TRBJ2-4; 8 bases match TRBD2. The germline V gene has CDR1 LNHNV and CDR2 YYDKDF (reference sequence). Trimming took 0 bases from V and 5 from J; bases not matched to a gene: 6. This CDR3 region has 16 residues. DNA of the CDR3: TGTGCCACCAGCAGAGATATTGCGGGGGGACAAAACATTCAGTACTTC. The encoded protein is CATSRDIAGGQNIQYF.

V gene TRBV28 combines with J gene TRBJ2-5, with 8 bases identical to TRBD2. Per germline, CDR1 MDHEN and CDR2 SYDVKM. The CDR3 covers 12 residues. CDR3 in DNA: TGTGCTCTAGCGGGCCCACAAGAGACCCAGTACTTC. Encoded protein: CALAGPQETQYF.

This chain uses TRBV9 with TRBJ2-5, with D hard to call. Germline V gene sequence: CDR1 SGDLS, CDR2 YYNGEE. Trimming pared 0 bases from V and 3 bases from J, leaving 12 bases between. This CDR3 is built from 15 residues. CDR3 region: CASSVGSRWEETQYF. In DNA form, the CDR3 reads TGTGCCAGCAGCGTAGGCAGCAGGTGGGAAGAGACCCAGTACTTC. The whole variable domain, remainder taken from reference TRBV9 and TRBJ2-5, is DSGVTQTPKHLITATGQRVTLRCSPRSGDLSVYWYQQSLDQGLQFLIQYYNGEERAKGNILERFSAQQFPDLHSELNLSSLELGDSALYFCASSVGSRWEETQYFGPGTRLLVL.

The CDR3 bases are TGTGCCAGCAGTCGAAATCTCCTCCTTGATGAGCAGTTCTTC. It is translated as CASSRNLLLDEQFF. The V gene is TRBV27, the J gene TRBJ2-1; D gene ambiguous. This CDR3 has 14 residues. In germline, CDR1 is MNHEY, CDR2 SMNVEV (reference sequence). Trimming stripped 5 bases from V and 8 bases from J, with 16 bases between.

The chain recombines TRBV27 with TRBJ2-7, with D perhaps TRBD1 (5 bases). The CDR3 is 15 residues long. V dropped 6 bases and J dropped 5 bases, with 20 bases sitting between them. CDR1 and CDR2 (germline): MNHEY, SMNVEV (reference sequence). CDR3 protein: CASSNQGISGDEQYF. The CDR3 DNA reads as TGTGCCAGCAGCAACCAGGGTATCAGTGGCGACGAGCAGTACTTC.

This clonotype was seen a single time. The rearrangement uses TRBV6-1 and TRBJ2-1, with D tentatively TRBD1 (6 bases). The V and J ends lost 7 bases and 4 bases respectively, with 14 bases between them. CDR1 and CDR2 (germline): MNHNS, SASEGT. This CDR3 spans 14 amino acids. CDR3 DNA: TGTGCCAGCAAGGAAACCGGGACATACAATGAGCAGTTCTTC. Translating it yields CASKETGTYNEQFF.

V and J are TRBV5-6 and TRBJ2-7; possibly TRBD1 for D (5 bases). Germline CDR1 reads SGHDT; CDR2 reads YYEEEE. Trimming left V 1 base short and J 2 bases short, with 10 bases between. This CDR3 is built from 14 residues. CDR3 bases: TGTGCCAGCAGCTTGTGGGGCAATCCCTACGAGCAGTACTTC. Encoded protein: CASSLWGNPYEQYF.

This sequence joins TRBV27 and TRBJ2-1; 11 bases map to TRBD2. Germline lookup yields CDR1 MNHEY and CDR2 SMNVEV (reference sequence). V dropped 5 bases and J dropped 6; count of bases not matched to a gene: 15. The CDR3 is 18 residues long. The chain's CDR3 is CASSQLPRLAGPANEQFF. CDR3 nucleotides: TGTGCCAGCAGTCAACTCCCCCGACTAGCGGGGCCGGCCAATGAGCAGTTCTTC.

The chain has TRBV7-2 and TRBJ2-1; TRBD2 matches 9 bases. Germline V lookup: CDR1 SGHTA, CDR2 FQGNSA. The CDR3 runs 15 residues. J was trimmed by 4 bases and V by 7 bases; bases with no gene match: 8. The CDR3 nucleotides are TGTGCCAGCACCTTTGAGCGGGGGGTGTACAATGAGCAGTTCTTC. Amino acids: CASTFERGVYNEQFF.

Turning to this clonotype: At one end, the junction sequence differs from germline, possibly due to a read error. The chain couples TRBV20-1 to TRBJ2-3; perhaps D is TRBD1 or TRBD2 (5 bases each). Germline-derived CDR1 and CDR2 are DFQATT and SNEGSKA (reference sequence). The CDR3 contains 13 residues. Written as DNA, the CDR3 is TGCAGTGCCACGGGACCTCACACAGATATGCAGTATTTT. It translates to CSATGPHTDMQYF.